The following is a T cell receptor (beta chain) sequence with its context. Its antigen is currently unknown. Only in-frame clones appear in the TCRdb table, and some are missing; sequencing was by immunoSEQ multiplex PCR. The sample shows approximately 120,000 clones, more than 80% of them seen only once. The source of the sample is a study of T cell responses to AZD1222 COVID-19 vaccine. Overall study findings and caveats: At baseline, just five or six AZD1222 recipients tested seropositive. Clonal diversity may have been underestimated in mostly white British donors.

Germline V gene sequence: CDR1 WNHNN, CDR2 SYGVQD (reference sequence). Trimming removed 0 bases at V and 6 bases at J, with 9 bases between. CDR3 length equals 14 residues. Sequencing was performed on peripheral blood, taken on day 0 of AZD1222 vaccination. The receptor was derived from an adult in good health. J is TRBJ2-1 and V is TRBV10-1; D might be TRBD2 (6 bases). CDR3: CASSESGGSNEQFF. For the CDR3, the DNA is TGCGCCAGCAGTGAGTCGGGGGGATCCAATGAGCAGTTCTTC.